This T cell receptor beta chain came from a study of glioma-infiltrating T cells after dendritic cell vaccination. Study background: Patients had newly diagnosed or recurrent glioblastoma and received dendritic cell vaccines.

No glioblastoma patient carried an isocitrate dehydrogenase mutation. There are 12 residues in the CDR3. Per the germline V gene, CDR1 is GTSNPN and CDR2 is SVGIG (reference sequence). V shed 1 base and J shed 9 bases, with 13 bases lying between them. Concerning this clone itself: Its antigen is undetermined.

The primer mix had 60 V beta and 13 J beta primers. Libraries were prepared by immunoSEQ multiplex PCR; TCRdb keeps only in-frame clonotypes and omits some of them. The sample has roughly 38,000 clones, approximately 84% seen once. Points from the study as a whole: No direct clonality-survival link was found; a diverse polyclonal response may matter.

The chain recombines TRBV30 with TRBJ2-7, with a tentative D call TRBD2 (5 bases). This receptor was obtained from a human donor with glioblastoma. This sample comprised blood, obtained before dendritic cell vaccination. The CDR3 here is CAWSGAYGGQYF. CDR3 nucleotides: TGTGCCTGGAGTGGGGCCTACGGAGGGCAGTACTTC.